Listed below are T cell receptor beta chains from one sample, sequenced in a study of cytomegalovirus exposure and HLA in healthy donors. Only in-frame clones appear in the TCRdb table, and some are missing; sequencing was by immunoSEQ multiplex PCR. The table records 150,000 to 200,000 clones, roughly four fifths of them present only once. Material: PBMCs. These receptors originate from a woman aged 25 to 45 in good health and CMV-seropositive. The CDR3 runs from the conserved cysteine through the conserved F or W. The D gene is left open where the match is weak. A row's size may be missing; if present it is once, few, many or a size class.

CASSRDRGHQTQYF	TGTGCCAGCAGCCGGGACAGGGGGCACCAGACCCAGTACTTC	14	TRBD1	-	TRBJ2-5	TRBV27
CASSDIGTSRHEQFF	TGTGCCAGCAGTGACATCGGGACTAGTAGGCATGAGCAGTTCTTC	15	TRBD2	-	TRBJ2-1	TRBV6-4
CASSELLSTEAFF	TGTGCCAGCAGTGAACTCCTTAGCACTGAAGCTTTCTTT	13	-	few	TRBJ1-1	TRBV2
CASSPGLSDEQFF	TGTGCCAGCTCACCGGGCTTGTCGGATGAGCAGTTCTTC	13	-	-	TRBJ2-1	TRBV18
CASSFGQGAVLGYTF	TGCGCCAGCAGCTTCGGACAGGGAGCTGTACTTGGCTACACCTTC	15	TRBD1	-	TRBJ1-2	TRBV5-1
CASSLAGGQDYGYTF	TGCGCCAGCAGCTTGGCCGGGGGACAGGACTATGGCTACACCTTC	15	TRBD1	-	TRBJ1-2	TRBV5-1
CAWSYTEAFF	TGTGCCTGGAGCTACACTGAAGCTTTCTTT	10	-	-	TRBJ1-1	TRBV30
CASSQLRQFKETQYF	TGTGCCAGCAGCCAATTACGACAGTTTAAAGAGACCCAGTACTTC	15	-	-	TRBJ2-5	TRBV6-5
CASSYRGSGGAFEQYF	TGTGCCAGCAGTTACCGAGGAAGCGGGGGGGCGTTCGAGCAGTACTTC	16	TRBD2	-	TRBJ2-7	TRBV6-5
CASSEGRGTLYNEQFF	TGTGCCAGCAGTGAAGGTCGAGGGACACTCTACAATGAGCAGTTCTTC	16	-	few	TRBJ2-1	TRBV6-1
CASSLGQFTGELFF	TGTGCCAGCAGCTTAGGGCAATTTACCGGGGAGCTGTTTTTT	14	-	-	TRBJ2-2	TRBV11-3
CASSLDSYISPLHF	TGTGCCAGCAGTTTAGACAGTTATATTTCGCCCCTCCACTTT	14	-	-	TRBJ1-6	TRBV28
CASSEGGGLAGGKTQYF	TGTGCCAGCAGCGAGGGAGGGGGACTAGCGGGAGGGAAGACCCAGTACTTC	17	TRBD2	-	TRBJ2-5	TRBV9
CASRQTDFNYGYTF	TGCGCCAGCAGACAGACAGACTTCAACTATGGCTACACCTTC	14	-	-	TRBJ1-2	TRBV23-1
CSVELDRGSLETQYF	TGCAGCGTTGAGTTGGACAGGGGCAGCCTCGAGACCCAGTACTTC	15	TRBD1	-	TRBJ2-5	TRBV29-1
CASSFVGTGPEKLFF	TGTGCCAGCAGCTTCGTCGGGACAGGGCCTGAAAAACTGTTTTTT	15	TRBD1	-	TRBJ1-4	TRBV5-4
CASSWRTEETQYF	TGTGCCAGCAGCTGGCGGACAGAAGAGACCCAGTACTTC	13	-	once	TRBJ2-5	TRBV27
CASSSIRGGTEAFF	TGTGCCAGCAGTTCGATTAGGGGTGGCACTGAAGCTTTCTTT	14	-	-	TRBJ1-1	TRBV5-4
CASSRTGRYEQYF	TGCGCCAGCAGCCGGACAGGGAGGTACGAGCAGTACTTC	13	TRBD1	few	TRBJ2-7	TRBV10-1
CSVARDYGYTF	TGCAGCGTTGCCAGGGACTATGGCTACACCTTC	11	-	-	TRBJ1-2	TRBV29-1
CASSRTGGDRIQYF	TGTGCCAGCAGTCGAACAGGGGGGGACCGGATTCAGTACTTC	14	-	few	TRBJ2-4	TRBV28
CASSYSSIRGEEQFF	TGTGCCAGCAGTTACTCTTCTATCAGGGGAGAGGAGCAGTTCTTC	15	-	-	TRBJ2-1	TRBV6-5
CASSPQAGLNTGELFF	TGTGCCAGCAGTCCTCAAGCGGGGCTGAACACCGGGGAGCTGTTTTTT	16	TRBD2	-	TRBJ2-2	TRBV6-6
CASSRGSSYNEQFF	TGCGCCAGCAGCCGAGGAAGCTCCTACAATGAGCAGTTCTTC	14	-	-	TRBJ2-1	TRBV4-3
CASTNRGSGTDTQYF	TGTGCCAGCACCAACCGAGGATCCGGGACAGATACGCAGTATTTT	15	-	-	TRBJ2-3	TRBV6-6
CASSQGLQSREWDEQFF	TGCGCCAGCAGCCAAGGGCTACAGAGCCGGGAGTGGGATGAGCAGTTCTTC	17	-	-	TRBJ2-1	TRBV4-3
CASSEARGNTIYF	TGTGCCAGCAGTGAAGCGAGAGGAAACACCATATATTTT	13	-	once	TRBJ1-3	TRBV2
CASISAGGYEQYF	TGTGCCAGCATCTCGGCAGGGGGCTACGAGCAGTACTTC	13	TRBD1	-	TRBJ2-7	TRBV28